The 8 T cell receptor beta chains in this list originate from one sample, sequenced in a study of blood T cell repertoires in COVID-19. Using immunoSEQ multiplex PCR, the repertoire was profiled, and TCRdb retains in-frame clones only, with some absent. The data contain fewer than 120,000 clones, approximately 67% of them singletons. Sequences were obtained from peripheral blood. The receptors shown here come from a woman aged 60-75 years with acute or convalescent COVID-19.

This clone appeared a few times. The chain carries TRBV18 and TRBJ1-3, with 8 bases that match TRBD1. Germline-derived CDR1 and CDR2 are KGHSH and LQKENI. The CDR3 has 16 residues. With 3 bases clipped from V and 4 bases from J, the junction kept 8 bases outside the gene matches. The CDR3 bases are TGTGCCAGCTCACCGATCGAGACAGGGGTCGGAAACACCATATATTTT. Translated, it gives CASSPIETGVGNTIYF.

In DNA form, the CDR3 reads TGTGCCAGCAGCTTGGGGGGGCTAGCGGGGGCAGGCGAGCAGTACTTC. It translates to CASSLGGLAGAGEQYF. The chain links TRBV5-4 to TRBJ2-7; 10 positions match TRBD2. CDR1 and CDR2 (germline): SGHNT, YYREEE (reference sequence). The CDR3 consists of 16 residues. The ends lost 0 bases at V and 6 bases at J; junction bases unmatched: 9.

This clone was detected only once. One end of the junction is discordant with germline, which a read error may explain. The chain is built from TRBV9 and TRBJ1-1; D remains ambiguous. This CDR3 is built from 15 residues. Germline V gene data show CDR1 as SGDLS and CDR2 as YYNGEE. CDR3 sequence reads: CTSSPRTLGNTEAFF. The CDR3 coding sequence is TGTACCAGCAGCCCGCGGACTTTAGGGAACACTGAAGCTTTCTTT.

The DNA for the CDR3 is TGTGCCTGGAGTGTTAGTAGGGGTTGGGGCAATCAGCCCCAGCATTTT. It yields the protein CAWSVSRGWGNQPQHF. The chain couples TRBV30 to TRBJ1-5; the D gene is possibly TRBD1 (5 bases). The CDR3 extends over 16 amino acids. V lost 0 bases, J lost 2 bases, and 14 bases lay in between. Per germline, CDR1 GTSNPN and CDR2 SVGIG (reference sequence).

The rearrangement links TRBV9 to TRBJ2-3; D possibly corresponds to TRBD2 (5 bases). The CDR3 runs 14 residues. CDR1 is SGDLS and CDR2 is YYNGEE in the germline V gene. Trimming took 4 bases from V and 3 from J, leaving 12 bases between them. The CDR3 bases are TGTGCCAGCAGCCCCCTGACGGGGACAGATACGCAGTATTTT. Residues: CASSPLTGTDTQYF.

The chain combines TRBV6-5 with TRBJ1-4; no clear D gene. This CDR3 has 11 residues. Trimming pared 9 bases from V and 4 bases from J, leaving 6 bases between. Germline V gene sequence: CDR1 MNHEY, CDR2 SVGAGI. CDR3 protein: CARSGNEKLFF. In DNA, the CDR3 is TGTGCCAGGTCAGGTAATGAAAAACTGTTTTTT.

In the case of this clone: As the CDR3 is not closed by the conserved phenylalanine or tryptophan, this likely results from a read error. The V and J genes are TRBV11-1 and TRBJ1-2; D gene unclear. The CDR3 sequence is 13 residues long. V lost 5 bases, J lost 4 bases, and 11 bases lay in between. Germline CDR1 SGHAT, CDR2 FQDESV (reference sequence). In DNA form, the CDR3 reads TGTGCCAGCAGCCCCCGGGGTGCCTATGGCTACACCCTC. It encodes CASSPRGAYGYTL.

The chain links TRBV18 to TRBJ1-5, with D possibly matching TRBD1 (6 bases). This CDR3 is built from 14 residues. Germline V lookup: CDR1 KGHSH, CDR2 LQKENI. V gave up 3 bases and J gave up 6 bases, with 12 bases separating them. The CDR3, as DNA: TGTGCCAGCTCACCTGGTATAGGGGGTCAGCCCCAGCATTTT. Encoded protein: CASSPGIGGQPQHF.